Reported below is one TCR beta chain. Its antigen is undetermined. Described treatment: oral pan-JAK inhibitor, 5-10 mg twice daily. The data originate from a study of CD8+ T cells in alopecia areata. In the study overall: Affected scalp percentage set treated patients' severity scores. Study-wide points: Scalp clonality decreased significantly with tofacitinib, and so did expanded CD8+ clones among the top 100. Among patients, TCR sharing was less clear than in mice, a difference possibly due in part to HLA diversity in the patient population. Researchers say the link of baseline CD8+ expansion to response remains uncertain, with one nonresponder.

RNA extraction was followed by reverse transcription into cDNA, which acted as the sequencing template. TCRdb's copy holds only in-frame clones and misses some; the assay was immunoSEQ multiplex PCR. The repertoire has about 220,000 clones, more than 45% of them found once; the top ten carry roughly 1.6%. The germline V gene encodes CDR1 SGHTA and CDR2 FQGNSA. With 5 bases removed from V and 0 bases from J, the gap between germline ends came to 10 bases. The length of the CDR3 is 14 residues. The origin of this receptor is a human donor with alopecia areata. The rearrangement uses TRBV7-2 and TRBJ1-2; D unclear. The sample here was CD4+ T cells sorted from blood, taken at week 4, from a patient treated with tofacitinib. In DNA, the CDR3 is TGTGCCAGCAGCCACATGACGGCTAACTATGGCTACACCTTC. This gives the protein CASSHMTANYGYTF.